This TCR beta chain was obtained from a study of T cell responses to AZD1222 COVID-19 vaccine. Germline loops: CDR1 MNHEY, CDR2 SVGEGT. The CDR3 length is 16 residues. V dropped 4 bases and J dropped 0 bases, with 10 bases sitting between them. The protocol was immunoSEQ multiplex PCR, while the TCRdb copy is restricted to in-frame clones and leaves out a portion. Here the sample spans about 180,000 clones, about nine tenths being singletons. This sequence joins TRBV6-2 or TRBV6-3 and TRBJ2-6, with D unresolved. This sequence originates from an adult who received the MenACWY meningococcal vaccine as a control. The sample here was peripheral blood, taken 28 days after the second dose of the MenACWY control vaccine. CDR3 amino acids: CASSSDNYSGANVLTF. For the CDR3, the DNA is TGTGCCAGCAGTTCAGATAACTACTCTGGGGCCAACGTCCTGACTTTC.